A single sample is the source of the 8 T cell receptor beta chains below, sequenced in a study of T-cell memory formation after mild COVID-19. TCRdb reprocessed the 5' RACE reads via MiXCR and lists one record per CDR3 protein. The table has roughly 310,000 distinct CDR3 sequences, 15% to 20% seen once. Input material: PBMCs or a T cell subset sorted from them (not recorded which). These receptors were collected from a man between 18 and 35 years old who had mild COVID-19 (a few samples of this study predate the infection). Cell type and time point are not known.

This clonotype was seen only a few times. This chain connects TRBV6-1 to TRBJ2-5; D not resolved. CDR3 length: 16 amino acids. Germline CDR1 is MNHNS and CDR2 is SASEGT. The V end was cut by 2 bases, the J end by 5 bases, with 18 bases between. CDR3 bases: TGTGCCAGCAGTGAATGGCCCGACTCCTTTGATGAGACCCAGTACTTC. Protein: CASSEWPDSFDETQYF.

This clonotype was found a few times. The chain recombines TRBV12-3 or TRBV12-4 with TRBJ1-1; 10 nucleotides match TRBD1. The CDR3 totals 16 residues. After removal of 5 bases from V and 3 bases from J, the junction contained 9 bases not matched to a gene. CDR3: CASSDRGRRVDTEAFF. The CDR3 DNA sequence: TGTGCCAGCAGTGACAGGGGGCGAAGGGTGGACACTGAAGCTTTCTTT.

There are a few counts of this clonotype. The J gene is TRBJ2-3, the V gene TRBV14; 9 bases are shared with TRBD2. Per germline, CDR1 SGHDN and CDR2 FVKESK. The CDR3 covers 16 residues. V shed 4 bases, J shed 3 bases, and the junction held 8 bases outside the gene matches. CDR3 in amino acids: CASSPLFLAGTDTQYF. The CDR3 nucleotides are TGTGCCAGCAGCCCCCTGTTTCTAGCGGGGACAGATACGCAGTATTTT.

This rearrangement joins TRBV6-5 to TRBJ1-2; TRBD1 aligns across 9 bases. V lost 6 bases and J lost 3; bases outside the gene matches: 8. Germline CDR1 reads MNHEY; CDR2 reads SVGAGI. The CDR3 is 15 amino acids. The CDR3 bases are TGTGCCAGCAGCGTTACACAGGGGGCCGACTATGGCTACACCTTC. Protein: CASSVTQGADYGYTF.

This clonotype has more than one count but fewer than ten. This sequence joins TRBV6-5 and TRBJ1-1, with 9 bases matching TRBD1. V lost 10 bases to trimming and J lost 1 base; unmatched junction nucleotides: 4. The CDR3 runs 13 residues. From germline, CDR1 is MNHEY and CDR2 SVGAGI. The DNA of the CDR3 is TGTGCCACGACGACAGGGGGGAACACTGAAGCTTTCTTT. Translating gives CATTTGGNTEAFF.

The chain recombines TRBV20-1 with TRBJ2-2, with 7 positions matching TRBD2. Germline assignment: CDR1 DFQATT and CDR2 SNEGSKA (reference sequence). The trim removed 3 bases at V and 3 bases at J, leaving 10 bases unmatched. The CDR3 totals 16 residues. CDR3 sequence reads: CSASERAGTYTGELFF. The CDR3 nucleotides are TGCAGTGCTAGTGAAAGAGCGGGGACTTACACCGGGGAGCTGTTTTTT.

J is TRBJ1-2 and V is TRBV6-1; 11 bases are a match to TRBD1. V lost 5 bases, J lost 8 bases, and 7 bases stayed unmatched. Germline CDR1 MNHNS, CDR2 SASEGT. There are 14 residues in the CDR3. Here the CDR3 reads CASSKWTGGAGYTF. The DNA of the CDR3 is TGTGCCAGCAGTAAGTGGACAGGGGGCGCCGGCTACACCTTC.

The CDR3 reads CASSTGASSYEQYF. CDR3 in DNA: TGTGCCAGCAGCACGGGGGCCAGCTCCTACGAGCAGTACTTC. The V and J genes are TRBV13 and TRBJ2-7, with D possibly called TRBD1 or TRBD2 (6 bases each). Trimming stripped 5 bases from V and 0 bases from J, with 11 bases between. Looked up from germline, CDR1 is PRHDT and CDR2 is FYEKMQ (reference sequence). The CDR3 covers 14 residues. The complete variable domain, with remaining parts taken from reference TRBV13 and TRBJ2-7, reads AAGVIQSPRHLIKEKRETATLKCYPIPRHDTVYWYQQGPGQDPQFLISFYEKMQSDKGSIPDRFSAQQFSDYHSELNMSSLELGDSALYFCASSTGASSYEQYFGPGTRLTVT.